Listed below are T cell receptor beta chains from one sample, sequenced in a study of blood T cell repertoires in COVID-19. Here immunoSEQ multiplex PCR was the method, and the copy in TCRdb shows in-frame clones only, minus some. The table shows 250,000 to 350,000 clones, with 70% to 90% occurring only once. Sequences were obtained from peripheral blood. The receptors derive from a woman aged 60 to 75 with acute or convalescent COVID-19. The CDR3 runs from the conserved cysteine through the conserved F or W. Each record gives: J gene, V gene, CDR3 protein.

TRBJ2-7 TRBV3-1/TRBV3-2 CASSPRRAGPPPYEQYF
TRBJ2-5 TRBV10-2 CASSGARDIQYF
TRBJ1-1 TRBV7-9 CASSSGQGYTEAFF
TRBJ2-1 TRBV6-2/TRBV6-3 CASSLWENHNEQFF
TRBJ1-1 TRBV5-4 CASRFKNRDTEAFF
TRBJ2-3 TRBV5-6 CASSWASGAGGTDTQYF
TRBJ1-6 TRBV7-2 CASSLMGLPYNSPLHF
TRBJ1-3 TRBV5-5 CASSPDRLTIYF
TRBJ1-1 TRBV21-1 CASSKVVCRGANTEAFF
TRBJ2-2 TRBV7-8 CASSLTGIRVGELFF
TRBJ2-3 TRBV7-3 CASSFRGYFTDTQYF
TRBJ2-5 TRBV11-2 CASTPGTSGLQETQYF
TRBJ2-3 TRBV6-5 CASNEGQGAIDTQYF
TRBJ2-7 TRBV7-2 CASSFALTYEQYF
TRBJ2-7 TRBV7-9 CASSPGGQGWYEQYF
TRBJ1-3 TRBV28 CASTPGGNTIYF
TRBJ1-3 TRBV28 CASSLWGRGGNTIYF
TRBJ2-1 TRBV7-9 CASSLVIGRAGEQFF
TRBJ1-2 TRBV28 CASSADRAYGYTF
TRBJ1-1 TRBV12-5 CASGLETGGGTEAFF
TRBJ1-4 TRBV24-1 CATLPGQGGEKLFF
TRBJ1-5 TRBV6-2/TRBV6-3 CASSYEAWGNQPQHF
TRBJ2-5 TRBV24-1 CATSSKSDRGQGTQYF
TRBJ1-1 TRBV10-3 CAISLLDSDTEAFF
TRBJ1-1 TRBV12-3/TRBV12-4 CASLVARTEAFF
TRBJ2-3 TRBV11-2 CASSPGGDTQYF
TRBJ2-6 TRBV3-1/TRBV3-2 CASSRRTGGAGANVLTF
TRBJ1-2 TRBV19 CASSPDRGQVSGYTF
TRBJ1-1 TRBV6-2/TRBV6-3 CASSGEGGLWDTEAFF
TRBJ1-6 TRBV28 CASSFRRGIGQGNSPLHF
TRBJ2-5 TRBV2 CASRTGMETQYF
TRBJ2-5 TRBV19 CASSIDPRTDQETQYF
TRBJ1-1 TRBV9 CASRPETNRGKAFF
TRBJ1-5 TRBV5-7 CASSLYGYSNQPQHF
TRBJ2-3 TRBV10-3 CAIRRGGGVGTDTQYF
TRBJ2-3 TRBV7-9 CASSTRIGLSPVDTQYF
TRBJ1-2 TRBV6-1 CASSEAVTGAYGYTF
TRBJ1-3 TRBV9 CASSVGGSSSGNTIYF
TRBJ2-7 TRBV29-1 CSPVGSGRPPSYEQYF
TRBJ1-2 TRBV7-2 CASSLGQNYGYTF
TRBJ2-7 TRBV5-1 CASSIEAGGFTSSYEQYF
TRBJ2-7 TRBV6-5 CASSYSLAGGLEQYF
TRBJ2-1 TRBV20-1 CSARGDNEQFF
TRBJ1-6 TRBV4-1 CASSQDRVNSPLHF
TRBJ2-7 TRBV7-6 CASSRSSGEGYEQYF
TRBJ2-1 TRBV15 CATSRDRSGRNFNEQFF
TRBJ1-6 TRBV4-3 CASSQVPRGNSPLHF
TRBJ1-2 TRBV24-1 CATSDLDRVWGYTF
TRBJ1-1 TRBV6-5 CASSYTVPNTEAFF
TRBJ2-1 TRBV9 CASSVGVSGNEQFF